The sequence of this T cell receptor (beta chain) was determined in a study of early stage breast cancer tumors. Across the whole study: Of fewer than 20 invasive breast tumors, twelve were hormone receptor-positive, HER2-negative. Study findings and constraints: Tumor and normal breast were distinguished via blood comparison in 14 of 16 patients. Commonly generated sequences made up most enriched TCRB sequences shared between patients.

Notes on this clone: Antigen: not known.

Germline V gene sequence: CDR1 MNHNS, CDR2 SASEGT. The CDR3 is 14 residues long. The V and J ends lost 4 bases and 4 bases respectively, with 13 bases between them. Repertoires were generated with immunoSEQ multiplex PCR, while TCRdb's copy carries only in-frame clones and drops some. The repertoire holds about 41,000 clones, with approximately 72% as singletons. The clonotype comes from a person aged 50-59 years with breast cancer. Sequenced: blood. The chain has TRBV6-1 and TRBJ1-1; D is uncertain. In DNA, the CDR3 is TGTGCCAGCAGTGCGGAGATACGGGGCACTGAAGCTTTCTTT. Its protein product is CASSAEIRGTEAFF.